This TCR beta chain was captured by sequencing in a study of OX40 agonist ivuxolimab in advanced cancers. This clone was observed once. Profiling relied on immunoSEQ multiplex PCR, and the TCRdb table lists in-frame clones only, not all of them. The data show tens of thousands of clones, about 94% seen once. The V gene's germline CDR1 is LNHDA and CDR2 SQIVND (reference sequence). V dropped 5 bases and J dropped 2; count of bases not matched to a gene: 6. CDR3 length equals 15 residues. The input for sequencing was CD4+ or CD8+ T cells sorted from blood, taken in a trial of the OX40 agonist ivuxolimab. The chain employs TRBV19 and TRBJ2-7; 10 nucleotides align to TRBD1. This receptor was obtained from an adult with an advanced solid tumor such as melanoma, head and neck, liver or kidney cancer. CDR3 in DNA: TGTGCCAGTAGTTTAGGGACAGGGGCGACCTACGAGCAGTACTTC. It specifies CASSLGTGATYEQYF.